Following are 13 T cell receptor beta chains from one sample sequenced in a study of blood T cell repertoires in COVID-19 (dated by TCRdb to 2020 to 2022). The library relied on the immunoSEQ multiplex PCR assay. The table was pulled from immuneACCESS by TCRdb, which kept in-frame rearrangements only. Such tables lose some clones; where checked, under half of the loss comes from unresolved V genes, and the rest has no known cause. The sample table records 130,000 to 150,000 clones; 80% to 90% of these occur just once. The ten largest make up more than 7.5% of the sample. The material sequenced was peripheral blood. The receptors shown here come from a woman aged 60-75 years with COVID-19, enrolled during active disease.

The chain joins TRBV7-8 to TRBJ1-4; 7 bases agree with TRBD1. The CDR3 sequence is 16 residues long. Trimming took 1 base from V and 5 from J; bases not matched to a gene: 7. Germline loops: CDR1 SGHVS, CDR2 FQNEAQ. CDR3 region: CASSLGWGQINEKLFF. In DNA, the CDR3 is TGTGCCAGCAGCTTAGGGTGGGGACAGATCAATGAAAAACTGTTTTTT.

V usage is TRBV4-3 and J usage is TRBJ1-2; D not resolved. This CDR3 is 15 amino acids long. With 0 bases removed from V and 4 bases from J, the gap between germline ends came to 12 bases. Germline V gives CDR1 LGHNA, CDR2 YSLEER. The CDR3 sequence is CASSQEVSGIYGYTF. The CDR3 nucleotides are TGCGCCAGCAGCCAAGAGGTCTCGGGGATCTATGGCTACACCTTC.

This clone has just a few counts. The rearrangement uses TRBV27 and TRBJ2-7; 9 bases map to TRBD1. This CDR3 has 15 residues. In germline, CDR1 is MNHEY, CDR2 SMNVEV (reference sequence). Trimming took 10 bases from V and 2 from J; bases not matched to a gene: 12. The CDR3 is CATAEYRGRAYEQYF. CDR3 coding DNA: TGTGCCACTGCTGAGTACAGGGGGCGGGCCTACGAGCAGTACTTC.

The chain joins TRBV19 to TRBJ2-2, with TRBD1 identical over 7 bases. Trimming cost V 2 bases and J 6 bases; bases outside gene matches: 9. CDR3 length: 16 amino acids. Per the germline V gene, CDR1 is LNHDA and CDR2 is SQIVND (reference sequence). CDR3 amino acids: CASSISRTGLAGELFF. For the CDR3, the DNA is TGTGCCAGTAGTATATCCCGGACAGGTTTGGCCGGGGAGCTGTTTTTT.

This clone has more than one count but fewer than ten. The V call is TRBV7-2, the J call TRBJ1-1, with a tentative D call TRBD1 (6 bases). Germline V gene lookup returns CDR1 SGHTA and CDR2 FQGNSA. CDR3 length equals 16 residues. V lost 1 base to trimming and J lost 4 bases, with 16 bases between them. The chain's CDR3 is CASSLGSPGVGTEAFF. In DNA, the CDR3 is TGTGCCAGCAGCTTAGGGTCCCCAGGGGTGGGCACTGAAGCTTTCTTT.

This clone appeared a few times. This sequence joins TRBV21-1 and TRBJ1-2. TRBV21-1 is listed as a pseudogene. CDR3 length equals 17 residues. CDR3 sequence reads: CASSKGTTGEADYGYTF. The CDR3 nucleotides are TGTGCCAGCAGCAAAGGGACTACGGGAGAAGCAGACTATGGCTACACCTTC.

The chain joins TRBV25-1 to TRBJ1-3; no clear D gene. V lost 2 bases to trimming and J lost 6 bases, with 14 bases between them. The germline V gene encodes CDR1 MGHDK and CDR2 SYGVNS. This CDR3 has 15 residues. CDR3 protein: CASSEGGSIENTIYF. The CDR3 region has the DNA TGTGCCAGCAGTGAAGGAGGCTCGATAGAAAACACCATATATTTT.

The V and J genes are TRBV5-5 and TRBJ1-2; TRBD1 matches at 10 bases. The CDR3 runs to 15 residues. Germline lookup yields CDR1 SGHKS and CDR2 YYEKEE (reference sequence). Trimming removed 3 bases from V and 8 bases from J; junction bases left unmatched: 10. The CDR3 DNA follows: TGTGCCAGCAGCTGGGGACAGGGGTCGGTGAGCGGCTACACCTTC. Its protein is CASSWGQGSVSGYTF.

The chain combines TRBV9 with TRBJ2-5; TRBD2 aligns across 10 bases. Germline CDR1 and CDR2: SGDLS and YYNGEE. V dropped 0 bases and J dropped 4; count of bases not matched to a gene: 6. The CDR3 is made up of 16 amino acids. CDR3 DNA sequence: TGTGCCAGCAGCGTAGGCAGCGGGGGGGCGGGAGAGACCCAGTACTTC. It encodes CASSVGSGGAGETQYF.

The chain combines TRBV20-1 with TRBJ2-3, with D tentatively TRBD2 (6 bases). Trimming removed 3 bases at V and 1 base at J, with 8 bases between. In germline, CDR1 is DFQATT, CDR2 SNEGSKA (reference sequence). CDR3 length: 13 amino acids. The CDR3 is CSASTGGTDTQYF. The CDR3 nucleotides read TGCAGTGCTAGTACGGGGGGCACAGATACGCAGTATTTT.

CDR3 in DNA: TGTGCCACCAGTGATCCCCAGGACAGTACCTACGAGCAGTACTTC. Translated, it gives CATSDPQDSTYEQYF. The chain recombines TRBV24-1 with TRBJ2-7, with D maybe TRBD1 (6 bases). There are 15 residues in the CDR3. Germline CDR1 is KGHDR and CDR2 is SFDVKD. The V gene lost 3 bases and the J gene lost 2 bases, with 13 bases spanning the gap.

V and J are TRBV27 and TRBJ1-5, with TRBD1 matching 10 bases. In germline, CDR1 is MNHEY, CDR2 SMNVEV (reference sequence). V was clipped by 5 bases and J by 3 bases; unmatched bases: 7. This CDR3 contains 16 residues. The CDR3 is CASSPWDRGVNQPQHF. CDR3 nucleotides: TGTGCCAGCAGTCCGTGGGACAGGGGAGTCAATCAGCCCCAGCATTTT.

This CDR3 is CASSFWSSGGPTSTDTQYF. DNA of the CDR3: TGTGCCAGCAGCTTTTGGAGTAGCGGGGGGCCCACTAGCACAGATACGCAGTATTTT. The chain is built from TRBV7-8 and TRBJ2-3, with TRBD2 matching 10 bases. The J segment lost 0 bases and the V segment lost 3 bases, leaving 12 bases of the junction unmatched. CDR3 length: 19 amino acids. Germline V CDR1 and CDR2: SGHVS, FQNEAQ.